The 18 T cell receptor beta chains in this list originate from one sample, sequenced in a study of metastatic and nonmetastatic thyroid tumors. Nobody among the patients had been given any treatment before thyroid surgery. TCRdb re-clonotyped the PCR reads via MiXCR. The sample carries about 20,000 clones, roughly 23% recorded once. What was sequenced was blood. All receptors derive from a male donor with papillary thyroid cancer or a benign thyroid nodule (not recorded which). Some clones in this sample may be carry-over from other donors' samples.

This clone was counted at least ten times. The chain joins TRBV5-5 to TRBJ1-1; 9 bases fit TRBD1. Germline CDR1 reads SGHKS; CDR2 reads YYEKEE (reference sequence). CDR3 length: 16 amino acids. The trim removed 1 base at V and 6 bases at J, leaving 10 bases unmatched. CDR3 nucleotide sequence: TGTGCCAGCAGCTTGTCGGTAGGGACAGGGCCCTCTGAAGCTTTCTTT. Translating gives CASSLSVGTGPSEAFF. The full variable domain, rest sourced from reference TRBV5-5 and TRBJ1-1, is DAGVTQSPTHLIKTRGQQVTLRCSPISGHKSVSWYQQVLGQGPQFIFQYYEKEERGRGNFPDRFSARQFPNYSSELNVNALLLGDSALYLCASSLSVGTGPSEAFFGQGTRLTVV.

This clone was recorded once. The chain combines TRBV6-2 or TRBV6-3 with TRBJ1-2, with D tentatively TRBD1 (5 bases). With 6 bases removed from V and 5 bases from J, the gap between germline ends came to 34 bases. Germline CDR1 MNHEY, CDR2 SVGEGT. The CDR3 has 20 amino acids. The CDR3 sequence is CASRRGVGRMSAQAAYGYTF. The CDR3 nucleotides are TGTGCCAGCAGAAGGGGAGTTGGGAGGATGTCTGCACAGGCGGCATATGGCTACACCTTC.

As concerns this clone: The same CDR3 also results from other DNA sequences found in this sample. This rearrangement joins TRBV5-5 to TRBJ2-2; D is undetermined. This CDR3 has 15 residues. Trimming pared 0 bases from V and 5 bases from J, leaving 11 bases between. Per germline, CDR1 SGHKS and CDR2 YYEKEE (reference sequence). CDR3 DNA sequence: TGTGCCAGCAGCTTGGACGGGCTGAATACCGGGGAGCTGTTTTTT. Amino acids: CASSLDGLNTGELFF.

This clone came up a few times. The J gene is TRBJ1-2, the V gene TRBV6-1; tentatively, D is TRBD1 (6 bases). This CDR3 contains 15 residues. Germline lookup yields CDR1 MNHNS and CDR2 SASEGT. With 6 bases removed from V and 0 bases from J, the gap between germline ends came to 14 bases. CDR3 protein: CASSPQGQSNYGYTF. DNA for the CDR3: TGTGCCAGCAGCCCGCAGGGGCAATCTAACTATGGCTACACCTTC.

This clone was detected ten times or more. The rearrangement links TRBV12-3 or TRBV12-4 to TRBJ2-1; TRBD2 matches 8 bases. V shed 6 bases, J shed 7 bases, and the junction held 11 bases outside the gene matches. The CDR3 length is 15 residues. For the CDR3, the DNA is TGTGCCAGCAGACCAGGGACTAGAGGACGGAATGAGCAGTTCTTC. Protein sequence: CASRPGTRGRNEQFF.

This clone was found many times. This chain joins TRBV20-1 and TRBJ1-6, with 7 bases identical to TRBD1. The CDR3 has 14 amino acids. J gave up 7 bases and V 3 bases, and 6 bases lay outside the gene matches. CDR1 and CDR2 (germline): DFQATT, SNEGSKA (reference sequence). The CDR3 sequence: CSARAGTENSPLHF. CDR3 bases: TGCAGTGCTAGGGCCGGGACAGAGAATTCACCCCTCCACTTT.

Ten or more counts support this clone. This sequence joins TRBV29-1 and TRBJ1-2; possibly TRBD1 for D (6 bases). With 5 bases removed from V and 5 bases from J, the gap between germline ends came to 15 bases. This CDR3 is 13 amino acids long. Germline CDR1 SQVTM, CDR2 ANQGSEA. CDR3 amino acids: CSVWGREEYGYTF. The CDR3 DNA reads as TGCAGCGTTTGGGGGCGAGAGGAGTATGGCTACACCTTC.

This clone was observed once. The chain links TRBV5-1 to TRBJ2-1; 7 bases match TRBD2. The germline gives CDR1 SGHRS, CDR2 YFSETQ. The CDR3 covers 16 residues. V trimming: 2 bases; J trimming: 0 bases; junction bases outside the gene matches: 5. CDR3 region: CASSFTSVSSYNEQFF. DNA of the CDR3: TGCGCCAGCAGCTTCACTAGCGTGAGCTCCTACAATGAGCAGTTCTTC.

The table lists this clone with a few counts. J is TRBJ2-1 and V is TRBV3-1; 7 nucleotides agree with TRBD2. The CDR3 consists of 15 residues. J lost 4 bases, V lost 4 bases, and 7 bases had no gene match. Per the germline V gene, CDR1 is LGHDT and CDR2 is YNNKEL (reference sequence). The CDR3 here is CASSRREGRYNEQFF. DNA of the CDR3: TGTGCCAGCAGCCGCAGGGAGGGCCGGTACAATGAGCAGTTCTTC.

This clone was seen only a few times. The chain couples TRBV11-3 to TRBJ2-2; possibly TRBD1 or TRBD2 for D (5 bases each). There are 14 residues in the CDR3. V dropped 5 bases and J dropped 7 bases, with 14 bases sitting between them. Germline loops: CDR1 SGHNT, CDR2 YENEEA. Here the CDR3 DNA reads TGTGCCAGCAGCCCCCGAGGGGCGAACGGGGAGCTGTTTTTT. Its translation is CASSPRGANGELFF.

V and J are TRBV20-1 and TRBJ2-1, with TRBD2 matching over 11 bases. Germline V gene sequence: CDR1 DFQATT, CDR2 SNEGSKA (reference sequence). This CDR3 contains 15 residues. The ends lost 2 bases at V and 7 bases at J; junction bases unmatched: 7. This chain's CDR3 is CSARLASGRLNEQFF. CDR3 bases: TGCAGTGCTAGATTGGCTAGCGGGAGGTTAAATGAGCAGTTCTTC.

V usage is TRBV7-8 and J usage is TRBJ1-2; D is perhaps TRBD1 (5 bases). The CDR3 is made up of 13 amino acids. The germline V gene has CDR1 SGHVS and CDR2 FQNEAQ. Trimming stripped 5 bases from V and 8 bases from J, with 15 bases between. CDR3 sequence: CASSQEGRRGYTF. The CDR3 bases are TGTGCCAGCAGCCAGGAGGGGCGCCGGGGCTACACCTTC.

This clone has just a few counts. Just one base apart from a much larger clone, this may be a read error. The chain has TRBV29-1 and TRBJ1-1; 7 bases line up with TRBD1. This CDR3 is built from 13 residues. The germline V gene encodes CDR1 SQVTM and CDR2 ANQGSEA. The CDR3 DNA reads as TGCAGCGTTGTGGGGACAGTGAACACTGAAGCTTCCTTT. This encodes CSVVGTVNTEASF.

The table lists this clone with many counts. The V and J genes are TRBV9 and TRBJ1-2; maybe TRBD1 (6 bases). In germline, CDR1 is SGDLS, CDR2 YYNGEE. Trimming cost V 0 bases and J 4 bases, with 10 bases left between them. This CDR3 contains 14 residues. The CDR3 protein is CASSVAGDGYGYTF. For the CDR3, the DNA is TGTGCCAGCAGCGTAGCAGGGGACGGCTATGGCTACACCTTC.

The gene calls are TRBV4-1 and TRBJ2-7; 12 bases are a match to TRBD1. Germline lookup yields CDR1 MGHRA and CDR2 YSYEKL. Trimming took 2 bases from V and 7 from J; bases not matched to a gene: 9. The CDR3 loop spans 16 amino acids. The CDR3 loop reads CASSQSPGQGAGEQYF. The CDR3, as DNA: TGCGCCAGCAGCCAATCCCCGGGACAGGGGGCAGGTGAGCAGTACTTC.

The gene calls are TRBV27 and TRBJ2-1; D gene ambiguous. The length of the CDR3 is 15 residues. CDR1 is MNHEY, CDR2 SMNVEV, per germline (reference sequence). V was clipped by 6 bases and J by 0 bases, with 12 bases between them. The DNA for the CDR3 is TGTGCCAGCAGCGGATCGGAGAGCTCCTACAATGAGCAGTTCTTC. Translation gives CASSGSESSYNEQFF.

The chain couples TRBV11-2 to TRBJ1-6; 10 bases map to TRBD1. Germline CDR1 reads SGHAT; CDR2 reads FQNNGV. V was clipped by 4 bases and J by 9 bases; unmatched bases: 6. The CDR3 contains 15 residues. CDR3 nucleotides: TGTGCCAGCAGCTCCGGGACAGGGGTAAGTTCACCCCTCCACTTT. Protein sequence: CASSSGTGVSSPLHF.

This clone has ten or more counts. The chain recombines TRBV20-1 with TRBJ1-5; D is ambiguous. This CDR3 comprises 15 residues. Germline V gives CDR1 DFQATT, CDR2 SNEGSKA (reference sequence). V was shortened by 5 bases and J by 0 bases, with 14 bases between the two germline ends. The DNA for the CDR3 is TGCAGTGCTCGCCCGGCAGACCATAGCAATCAGCCCCAGCATTTT. Translation: CSARPADHSNQPQHF.